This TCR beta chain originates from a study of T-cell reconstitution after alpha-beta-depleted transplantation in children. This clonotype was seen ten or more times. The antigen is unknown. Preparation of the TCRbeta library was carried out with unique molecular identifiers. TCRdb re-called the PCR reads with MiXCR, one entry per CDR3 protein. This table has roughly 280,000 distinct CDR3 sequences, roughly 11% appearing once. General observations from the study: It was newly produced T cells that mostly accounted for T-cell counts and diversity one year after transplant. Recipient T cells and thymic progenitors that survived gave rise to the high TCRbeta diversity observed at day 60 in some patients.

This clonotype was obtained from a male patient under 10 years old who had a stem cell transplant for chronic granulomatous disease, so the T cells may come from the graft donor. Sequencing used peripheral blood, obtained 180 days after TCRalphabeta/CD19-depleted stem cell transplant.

CDR3 coding DNA: TGCAGCGTTGCCGTCCGACGGGTCCAAGAGACCCAGTACTTC. This gives the protein CSVAVRRVQETQYF. The chain has TRBV29-1 and TRBJ2-5; no clear D gene. V was shortened by 4 bases and J by 1 base, with 13 bases between the two germline ends. Per the germline V gene, CDR1 is SQVTM and CDR2 is ANQGSEA. The CDR3 is 14 amino acids.